Listed below are T cell receptor beta chains from one sample, sequenced in a study of blood T cell repertoires in COVID-19. The data were produced by immunoSEQ multiplex PCR, yet TCRdb's version contains in-frame clones alone and is incomplete. The sample consists of 45,000 or so clones, more than 65% of them appearing once. Sequencing input: peripheral blood. Receptor source: a human donor in a cohort sampled during active COVID-19. The CDR3 runs from the conserved cysteine through the conserved F or W. A D gene is named only where the DNA matches it firmly. Size is stated for part of the rows, as once, few or many counts, or as a class when the clone is expanded.

J gene | clone size | V gene | D gene | CDR3 DNA | CDR3 protein
TRBJ2-3 | few | TRBV7-8 | - | TGTGCCAGCAGCTTAGATCATGGCGGGGATACGCAGTATTTT | CASSLDHGGDTQYF
TRBJ2-1 | - | TRBV18 | TRBD2 | TGTGCCAGCTCACCACCTCTAGCGGGAGGGACCGGGGGTGAGCAGTTCTTC | CASSPPLAGGTGGEQFF
TRBJ2-3 | - | TRBV3-1/TRBV3-2 | - | TGTGCCAGCAGCCAAGTTCCAGGTAATACGCAGTATTTT | CASSQVPGNTQYF
TRBJ1-4 | - | TRBV5-8 | TRBD1 | TGTGCCAGCGAAGGGACAGGGAGGAGTGAAAAACTGTTTTTT | CASEGTGRSEKLFF
TRBJ1-5 | - | TRBV5-4 | - | TGTGCCAGCGCCGATGGGGGCCTCGATCAGCCCCAGCATTTT | CASADGGLDQPQHF
TRBJ2-7 | - | TRBV7-6 | TRBD2 | TGTGCCAGCAGCTTAGGGACTAGCGCAAACTCCTACGAGCAGTACTTC | CASSLGTSANSYEQYF
TRBJ1-2 | - | TRBV28 | - | TGTGCCAGCAGTTTTCTCGCTAACTATGGCTACACCTTC | CASSFLANYGYTF
TRBJ1-1 | - | TRBV2 | TRBD1 | TGTGCCAGCAGTCCATCGACAGGGGGCACTGAAGCTTTCTTT | CASSPSTGGTEAFF
TRBJ1-1 | - | TRBV19 | - | TGTGCCAGTAGTATAACGAGGAACACTGAAGCTTTCTTT | CASSITRNTEAFF
TRBJ2-2 | - | TRBV7-3 | TRBD1 | TGTGCCAGCAGCTTAGGGGGACAGGCCAACACCGGGGAGCTGTTTTTT | CASSLGGQANTGELFF
TRBJ2-5 | few | TRBV30 | TRBD1 | TGTGCCTGGAGCTGGGGACAGGGAAAGGGAGAGACCCAGTACTTC | CAWSWGQGKGETQYF
TRBJ2-4 | - | TRBV5-1 | TRBD1 | TGCGCCAGTAGACAGGGGAACATTCAGTACTTC | CASRQGNIQYF
TRBJ2-7 | - | TRBV23-1 | TRBD1 | TGCGCCAGCAGTCCCTCGGCCCCCTGGGACAGGAGGAATCCGGGCGAGCAGTACTTC | CASSPSAPWDRRNPGEQYF
TRBJ2-7 | - | TRBV5-5 | - | TGTGCCAGCAGCTTGGCCGGAAGGGCGGGGCTTTCCTACGAGCAGTACTTC | CASSLAGRAGLSYEQYF
TRBJ2-7 | - | TRBV2 | TRBD2 | TGTGCCAGCAGTGAAGCAGGTGGGAGGGCGGGGCAGTACTTC | CASSEAGGRAGQYF
TRBJ2-6 | - | TRBV28 | TRBD2 | TGTGCCAGCAGACGACTAGCGGGACTCAACTCTGGGGCCAACGTCCTGACTTTC | CASRRLAGLNSGANVLTF
TRBJ2-1 | - | TRBV27 | TRBD2 | TGTGCCAGCAGAGGACTAGCGGGAGCTTACAATGAGCAGTTCTTC | CASRGLAGAYNEQFF
TRBJ2-2 | few | TRBV9 | TRBD2 | TGTGCCAGCGGAAGGGGACTAGCGGGAGCGGGCGGGGAGCTGTTTTTT | CASGRGLAGAGGELFF
TRBJ2-1 | once | TRBV27 | TRBD2 | TGTGCCAGCAGTCCGGGACTAGTAGAGGGCCGGAGTCAGTTCTTC | CASSPGLVEGRSQFF
TRBJ2-1 | - | TRBV10-2 | TRBD1 | TGCGCCAGCAGTGAGCCCAGGGACAGTGTACATGAGCAGTTCTTC | CASSEPRDSVHEQFF
TRBJ2-1 | once | TRBV2 | TRBD1 | TGTGCCAGCAAGGGACAGGGGGGCGATGAGCAGTTCTTC | CASKGQGGDEQFF
TRBJ1-6 | few | TRBV4-2 | - | TGTGCCAGCAGCCAAGCTAGCTCCTATAATTCACCCCTCCACTTT | CASSQASSYNSPLHF
TRBJ2-3 | - | TRBV4-3 | - | TGCGCCAGCAGCCAAGATCCCCACACAGATACGCAGTATTTT | CASSQDPHTDTQYF
TRBJ2-3 | - | TRBV7-9 | - | TGTGCCAGCAGCTTACGGGGACCCTCCAGGGGAGATACGCAGTATTTT | CASSLRGPSRGDTQYF
TRBJ1-5 | - | TRBV3-1/TRBV3-2 | - | TGTGCCACCGGAGACGGACAGCCCCAGCATTTT | CATGDGQPQHF
TRBJ2-7 | - | TRBV7-2 | TRBD2 | TGTGCCAGCAGCTTAGCGCGGGGGGCCGGGGACGAGCAGTACTTC | CASSLARGAGDEQYF
TRBJ2-3 | - | TRBV11-3 | TRBD2 | TGTGCCAGCAGCTTAAGACTAGCGGGAGTTTTAGGCACAGATACGCAGTATTTT | CASSLRLAGVLGTDTQYF
TRBJ2-7 | - | TRBV28 | - | TGTGCCAGCAGTAGCATACGAGATTACTACGAGCAGTACTTC | CASSSIRDYYEQYF
TRBJ2-1 | - | TRBV9 | - | TGTGCCAGCAGCGTAGGACAGGCGAACAATGAGCAGTTCTTC | CASSVGQANNEQFF
TRBJ2-1 | - | TRBV3-1/TRBV3-2 | - | TGTGCCAGCAGCCGAGATACTAGCCCCTACAATGAGCAGTTCTTC | CASSRDTSPYNEQFF
TRBJ2-5 | - | TRBV19 | - | TGTGCCAGCAGGGGCCAAGAGACCCAGTACTTC | CASRGQETQYF
TRBJ1-1 | - | TRBV11-1 | - | TGTGCCAGCAGCGACGACGGGTTTGAAGCTTTCTTT | CASSDDGFEAFF
TRBJ2-2 | - | TRBV10-3 | TRBD2 | TGTGCCATCAGTCCGGGACTAGAAAACACCGGGGAGCTGTTTTTT | CAISPGLENTGELFF
TRBJ2-3 | - | TRBV11-3 | - | TGTGCCAGCAGCCCAAGCGCAGATACGCAGTATTTT | CASSPSADTQYF
TRBJ2-7 | few | TRBV10-1 | - | TGCGCCAGCAGTGAGTCCGAGTCGCTCGAGCAGTACTTC | CASSESESLEQYF
TRBJ2-7 | - | TRBV10-3 | TRBD2 | TGTGCCATCGGGCCTAGCGGCTCCTACGAGCAGTACTTC | CAIGPSGSYEQYF
TRBJ2-1 | - | TRBV6-2/TRBV6-3 | - | TGTGCCAGCAGTACAATATACAATGAGCAGTTCTTC | CASSTIYNEQFF
TRBJ1-2 | - | TRBV19 | - | TGTGCCAGTAGTATAGATCGGGGGAACTATGGCTACACCTTC | CASSIDRGNYGYTF